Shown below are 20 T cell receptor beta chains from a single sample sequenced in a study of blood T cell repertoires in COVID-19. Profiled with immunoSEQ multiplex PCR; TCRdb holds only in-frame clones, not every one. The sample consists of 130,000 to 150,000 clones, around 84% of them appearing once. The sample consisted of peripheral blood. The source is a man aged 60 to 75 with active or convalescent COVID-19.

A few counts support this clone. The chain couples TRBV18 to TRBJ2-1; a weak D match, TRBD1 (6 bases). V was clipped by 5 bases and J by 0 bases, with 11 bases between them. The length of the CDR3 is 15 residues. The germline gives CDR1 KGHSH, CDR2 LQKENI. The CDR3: CASSAEQGSYNEQFF. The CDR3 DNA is TGTGCCAGCTCAGCCGAACAGGGCTCCTACAATGAGCAGTTCTTC.

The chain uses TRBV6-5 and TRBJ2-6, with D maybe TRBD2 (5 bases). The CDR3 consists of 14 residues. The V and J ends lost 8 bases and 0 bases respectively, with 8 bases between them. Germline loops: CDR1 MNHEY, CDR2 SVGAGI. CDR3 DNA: TGTGCCAGCGGGAGAGCCTCTGGGGCCAACGTCCTGACTTTC. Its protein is CASGRASGANVLTF.

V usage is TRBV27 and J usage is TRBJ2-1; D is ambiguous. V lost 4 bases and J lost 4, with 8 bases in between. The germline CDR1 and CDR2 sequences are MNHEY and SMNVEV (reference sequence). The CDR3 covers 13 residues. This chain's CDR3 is CASSYTTYNEQFF. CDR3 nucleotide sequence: TGTGCCAGCAGTTACACTACGTACAATGAGCAGTTCTTC.

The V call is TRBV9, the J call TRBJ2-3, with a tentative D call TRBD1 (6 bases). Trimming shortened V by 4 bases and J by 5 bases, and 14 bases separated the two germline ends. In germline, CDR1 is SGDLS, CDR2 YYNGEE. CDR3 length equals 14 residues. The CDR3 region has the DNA TGTGCCAGCAGCCGTCCTCAGGGGCAAGATACGCAGTATTTT. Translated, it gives CASSRPQGQDTQYF.

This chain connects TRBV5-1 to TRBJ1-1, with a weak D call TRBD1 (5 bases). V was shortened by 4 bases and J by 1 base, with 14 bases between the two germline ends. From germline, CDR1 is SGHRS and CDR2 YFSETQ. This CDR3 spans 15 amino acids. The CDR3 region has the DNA TGCGCCAGCAGCCCAAGGGCAGGGTCGAACACTGAAGCTTTCTTT. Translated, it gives CASSPRAGSNTEAFF.

The CDR3 bases are TGTGCCAGCAGTTTTAGTAGCGGGAGTAGAAATGAGCAGTTCTTC. It yields the protein CASSFSSGSRNEQFF. The chain links TRBV28 to TRBJ2-1, with 9 bases that match TRBD2. With 3 bases clipped from V and 7 bases from J, the junction kept 7 bases outside the gene matches. This CDR3 spans 15 amino acids. Per the germline V gene, CDR1 is MDHEN and CDR2 is SYDVKM.

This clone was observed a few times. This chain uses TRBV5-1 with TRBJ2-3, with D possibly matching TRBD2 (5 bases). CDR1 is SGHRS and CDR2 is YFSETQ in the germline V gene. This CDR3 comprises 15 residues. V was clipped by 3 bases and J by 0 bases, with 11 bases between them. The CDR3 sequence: CASSSTAVSTDTQYF. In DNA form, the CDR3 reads TGCGCCAGCAGCTCTACAGCGGTTAGCACAGATACGCAGTATTTT. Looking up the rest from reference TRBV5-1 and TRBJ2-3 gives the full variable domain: KAGVTQTPRYLIKTRGQQVTLSCSPISGHRSVSWYQQTPGQGLQFLFEYFSETQRNKGNFPGRFSGRQFSNSRSEMNVSTLELGDSALYLCASSSTAVSTDTQYFGPGTRLTVL.

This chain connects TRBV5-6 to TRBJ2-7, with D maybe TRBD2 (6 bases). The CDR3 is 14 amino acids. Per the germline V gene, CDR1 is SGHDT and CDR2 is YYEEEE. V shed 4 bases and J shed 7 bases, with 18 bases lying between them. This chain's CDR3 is CASSIGLPRGEQYF. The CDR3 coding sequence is TGTGCCAGCAGCATCGGACTCCCTCGGGGGGAGCAGTACTTC.

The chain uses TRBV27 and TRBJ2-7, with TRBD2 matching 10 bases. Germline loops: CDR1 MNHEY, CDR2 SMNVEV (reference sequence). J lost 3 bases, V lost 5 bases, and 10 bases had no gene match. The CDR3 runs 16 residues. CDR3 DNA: TGTGCCAGCAGTCACGTACGGGGGACTAGCGTCTACGAGCAGTACTTC. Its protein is CASSHVRGTSVYEQYF.

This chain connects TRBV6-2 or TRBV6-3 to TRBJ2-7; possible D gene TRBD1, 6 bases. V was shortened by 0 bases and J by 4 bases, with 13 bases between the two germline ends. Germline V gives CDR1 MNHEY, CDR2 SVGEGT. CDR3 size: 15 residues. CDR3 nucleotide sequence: TGTGCCAGCAGTTACTCGAAACAGGGATTGTACGAGCAGTACTTC. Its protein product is CASSYSKQGLYEQYF.

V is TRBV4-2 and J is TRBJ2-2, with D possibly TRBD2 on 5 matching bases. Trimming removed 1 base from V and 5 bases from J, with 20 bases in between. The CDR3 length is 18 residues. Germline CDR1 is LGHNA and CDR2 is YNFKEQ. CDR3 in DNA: TGTGCCAGCAGCCAAGGGCCTGGGTCAGCGGATAAGACCGGGGAGCTGTTTTTT. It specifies CASSQGPGSADKTGELFF.

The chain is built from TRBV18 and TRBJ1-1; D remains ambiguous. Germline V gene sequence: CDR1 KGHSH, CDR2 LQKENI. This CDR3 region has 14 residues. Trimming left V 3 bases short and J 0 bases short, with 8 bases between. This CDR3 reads CASSPPYLNTEAFF. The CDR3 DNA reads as TGTGCCAGCTCACCCCCTTATTTGAACACTGAAGCTTTCTTT.

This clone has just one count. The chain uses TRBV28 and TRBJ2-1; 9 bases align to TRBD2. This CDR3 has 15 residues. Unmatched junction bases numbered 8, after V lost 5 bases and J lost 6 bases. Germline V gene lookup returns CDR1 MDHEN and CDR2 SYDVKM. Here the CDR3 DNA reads TGTGCCAGCAGTAGCCTAGCGGGACTTCCCAATGAGCAGTTCTTC. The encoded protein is CASSSLAGLPNEQFF.

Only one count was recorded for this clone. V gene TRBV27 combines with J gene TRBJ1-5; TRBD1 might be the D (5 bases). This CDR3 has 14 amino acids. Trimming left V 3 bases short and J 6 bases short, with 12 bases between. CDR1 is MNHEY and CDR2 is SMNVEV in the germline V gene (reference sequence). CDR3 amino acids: CASSLLEGRQPQHF. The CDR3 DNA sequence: TGTGCCAGCAGTTTGTTGGAGGGACGTCAGCCCCAGCATTTT.

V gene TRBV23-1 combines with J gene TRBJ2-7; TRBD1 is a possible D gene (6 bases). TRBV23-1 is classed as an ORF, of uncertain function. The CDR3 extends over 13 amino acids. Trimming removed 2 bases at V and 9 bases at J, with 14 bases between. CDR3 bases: TGCGCCAGCAGTCAACCTGACAGGCTGGGGCAGTACTTC. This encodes CASSQPDRLGQYF.

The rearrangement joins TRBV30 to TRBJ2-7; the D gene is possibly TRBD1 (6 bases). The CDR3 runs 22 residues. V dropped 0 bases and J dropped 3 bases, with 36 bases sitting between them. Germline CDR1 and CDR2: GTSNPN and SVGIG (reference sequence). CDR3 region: CAWSVLSFAGESLVAPNYEQYF. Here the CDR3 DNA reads TGTGCCTGGAGTGTACTTAGCTTCGCAGGGGAAAGTCTTGTCGCCCCTAACTACGAGCAGTACTTC. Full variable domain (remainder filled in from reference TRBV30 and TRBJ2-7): SQTIHQWPATLVQPVGSPLSLECTVEGTSNPNLYWYRQAAGRGLQLLFYSVGIGQISSEVPQNLSASRPQDRQFILSSKKLLLSDSGFYLCAWSVLSFAGESLVAPNYEQYFGPGTRLTVT.

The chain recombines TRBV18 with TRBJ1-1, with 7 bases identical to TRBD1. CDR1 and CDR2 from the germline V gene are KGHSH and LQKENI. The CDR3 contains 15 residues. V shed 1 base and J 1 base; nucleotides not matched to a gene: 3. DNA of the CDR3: TGTGCCAGCTCACCACAAGGGGGCGGGAACACTGAAGCTTTCTTT. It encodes CASSPQGGGNTEAFF.

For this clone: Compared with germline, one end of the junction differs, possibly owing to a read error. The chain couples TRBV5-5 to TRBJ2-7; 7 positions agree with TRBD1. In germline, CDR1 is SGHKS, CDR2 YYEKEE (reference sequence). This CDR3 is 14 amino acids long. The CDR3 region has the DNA TGTGCCAGCAGCGAGACAGGGAACTCCCACGAGCAGTACTTC. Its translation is CASSETGNSHEQYF.

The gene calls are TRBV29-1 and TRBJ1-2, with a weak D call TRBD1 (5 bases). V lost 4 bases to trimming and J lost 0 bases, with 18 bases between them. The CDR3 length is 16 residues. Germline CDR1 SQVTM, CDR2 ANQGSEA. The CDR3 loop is CSVGQLADLANYGYTF. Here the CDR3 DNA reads TGCAGCGTTGGACAGCTCGCCGACTTAGCTAACTATGGCTACACCTTC.

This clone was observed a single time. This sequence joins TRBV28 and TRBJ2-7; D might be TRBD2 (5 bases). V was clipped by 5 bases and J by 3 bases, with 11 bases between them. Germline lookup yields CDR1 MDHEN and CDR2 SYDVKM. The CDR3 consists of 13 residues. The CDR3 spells CASSVDGLYEQYF. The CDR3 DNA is TGTGCCAGCAGTGTCGATGGACTCTACGAGCAGTACTTC.